A single sample gave rise to the 2 T cell receptor beta chains below, sequenced in a study of PD-L1 blockade in urothelial cancer. Using immunoSEQ multiplex PCR, the repertoire was profiled, and TCRdb retains in-frame clones only, with some absent. The sample gives about 38,000 clones, around 80% of which show up once; about a sixth is in the top ten. Sequencing used PBMCs, obtained around atezolizumab (anti-PD-L1) treatment. These receptors were collected from a man aged 55 to 69 with urothelial cancer.

The chain has TRBV2 and TRBJ2-3; 9 bases are a match to TRBD2. The CDR3 sequence is 14 residues long. Germline trimming cut 5 bases from V and 1 base from J; bases unmatched to any gene: 1. Germline CDR1 is SNHLY and CDR2 is FYNNEI. The CDR3 nucleotides read TGTGCCAGCAGTAGACTAGCGGGCACAGATACGCAGTATTTT. Its translation: CASSRLAGTDTQYF. Together with reference TRBV2 and TRBJ2-3, the CDR3 gives the full variable domain: EPEVTQTPSHQVTQMGQEVILRCVPISNHLYFYWYRQILGQKVEFLVSFYNNEISEKSEIFDDQFSVERPDGSNFTLKIRSTKLEDSAMYFCASSRLAGTDTQYFGPGTRLTVL.

The chain uses TRBV5-1 and TRBJ2-5; 11 bases map to TRBD2. J was trimmed by 13 bases and V by 2 bases; bases with no gene match: 19. Germline CDR1 SGHRS, CDR2 YFSETQ. The CDR3 length is 17 residues. The CDR3 reads CASSLMTSGDNLRAPYF. CDR3 sequence (DNA): TGCGCCAGCAGCTTAATGACTAGCGGGGACAACCTACGGGCGCCGTACTTC.